This TCR beta chain came from a study of pediatric ulcerative colitis. Per germline, CDR1 SEHNR and CDR2 FQNEAQ (reference sequence). The length of the CDR3 is 13 residues. V was clipped by 4 bases and J by 8 bases; unmatched bases: 3. The assay was run at survey level. The assay was immunoSEQ multiplex PCR, and TCRdb's table has in-frame clones only and misses some. The table has over 30,000 clones, about three quarters seen once. The rectum was sampled with one to two pinch biopsies at colonoscopy. General study results and limits: Clonal expansions reduced rectal repertoire diversity in acute severe colitis.

A remark on this clone: What it recognizes is unknown.

The receptor was isolated from a boy between 10 and 17 years old with mild ulcerative colitis. The sample taken for sequencing was gut tissue. The chain is built from TRBV7-9 and TRBJ1-4, with 8 bases lining up with TRBD1. Here the CDR3 DNA reads TGTGCCAGCAGCTCCGACAGGGGCGAAAAACTGTTTTTT. It codes for CASSSDRGEKLFF.